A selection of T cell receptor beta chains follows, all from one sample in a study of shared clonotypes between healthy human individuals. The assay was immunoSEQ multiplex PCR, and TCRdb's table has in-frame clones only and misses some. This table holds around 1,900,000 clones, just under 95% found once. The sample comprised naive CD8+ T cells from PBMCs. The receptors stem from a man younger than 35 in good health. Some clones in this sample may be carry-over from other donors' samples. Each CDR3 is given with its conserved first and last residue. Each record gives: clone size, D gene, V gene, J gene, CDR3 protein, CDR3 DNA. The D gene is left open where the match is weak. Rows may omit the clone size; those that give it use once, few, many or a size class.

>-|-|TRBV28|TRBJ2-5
CASSTPGEGRFGETQYF
TGTGCCAGCAGTACCCCAGGGGAGGGGAGGTTCGGTGAGACCCAGTACTTC
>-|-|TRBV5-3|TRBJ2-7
CARSLPFRGSPYEQYF
TGTGCCAGAAGCTTGCCATTCCGGGGGTCCCCCTACGAGCAGTACTTC
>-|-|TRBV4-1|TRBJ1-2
CASSQVPQDYGYTF
TGCGCCAGCAGCCAAGTCCCACAGGACTATGGCTACACCTTC
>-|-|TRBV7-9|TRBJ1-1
CASRAEMNTEAFF
TGTGCCAGCAGAGCAGAAATGAACACTGAAGCTTTCTTT
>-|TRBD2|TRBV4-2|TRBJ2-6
CASSPPTSGTRSGANVLTF
TGTGCCAGCAGCCCCCCTACTAGCGGGACACGCTCTGGGGCCAACGTCCTGACTTTC
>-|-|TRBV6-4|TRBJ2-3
CASSDSAFRGTDTQYF
TGTGCCAGCAGTGACTCTGCCTTCCGGGGCACAGATACGCAGTATTTT
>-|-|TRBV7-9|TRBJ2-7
CASSLGGGPDYEQYF
TGTGCCAGCAGCTTAGGGGGAGGCCCTGACTACGAGCAGTACTTC
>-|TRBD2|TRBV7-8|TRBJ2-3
CASSGTLAEGTDTQYF
TGTGCCAGCAGCGGTACCCTAGCGGAAGGCACAGATACGCAGTATTTT
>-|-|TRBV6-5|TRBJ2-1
CASSYGTGSYNEQFF
TGTGCCAGCAGTTACGGGACTGGCTCCTACAATGAGCAGTTCTTC
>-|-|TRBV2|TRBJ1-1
CASSGGARAFF
TGTGCCAGCAGTGGAGGGGCGAGAGCTTTCTTT
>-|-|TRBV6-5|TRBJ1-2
CASSYSEGSYGYTF
TGTGCCAGCAGTTACTCTGAGGGGTCCTATGGCTACACCTTC
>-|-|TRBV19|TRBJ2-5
CASSIVGSPGETQYF
TGTGCCAGTAGTATAGTTGGCTCCCCCGGGGAGACCCAGTACTTC
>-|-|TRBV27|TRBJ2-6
CASTGSANVLTF
TGTGCCAGCACGGGTTCCGCCAACGTCCTGACTTTC
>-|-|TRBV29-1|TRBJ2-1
CSVVGDNEQFF
TGCAGCGTTGTTGGCGACAATGAGCAGTTCTTC
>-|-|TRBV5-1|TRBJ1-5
CASSLAPDQPQHF
TGCGCCAGCAGCTTGGCCCCGGATCAGCCCCAGCATTTT
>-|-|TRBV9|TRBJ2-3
CASSEGRTDTQYF
TGTGCCAGCAGCGAGGGCAGGACAGATACGCAGTATTTT
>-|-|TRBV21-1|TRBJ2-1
CASIIAADNEQFF
TGTGCCAGTATAATAGCAGCCGACAATGAGCAGTTCTTC
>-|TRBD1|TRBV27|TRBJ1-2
CASSHQGVEGYTF
TGTGCCAGCAGTCACCAGGGGGTGGAGGGCTACACCTTC
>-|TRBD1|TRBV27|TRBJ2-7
CASSPSTGPHEQYF
TGTGCCAGCAGTCCCTCGACAGGGCCCCACGAGCAGTACTTC
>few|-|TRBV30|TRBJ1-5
CAWSVGRANQPQHF
TGTGCCTGGAGTGTAGGCAGGGCTAATCAGCCCCAGCATTTT
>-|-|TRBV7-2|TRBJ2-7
CASSFPDSWTTKQYF
TGTGCCAGCAGCTTCCCGGACAGTTGGACTACGAAGCAGTACTTC
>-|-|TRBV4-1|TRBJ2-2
CASSLKGLTATGELFF
TGCGCCAGCAGCCTGAAGGGACTGACTGCCACCGGGGAGCTGTTTTTT
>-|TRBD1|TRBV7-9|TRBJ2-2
CASSQRQGASSGELFF
TGTGCCAGCAGCCAAAGACAGGGGGCGTCGTCCGGGGAGCTGTTTTTT
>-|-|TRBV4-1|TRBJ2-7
CASSPIRRDSYEQYF
TGCGCCAGCAGCCCCATTCGCCGCGACTCCTACGAGCAGTACTTC
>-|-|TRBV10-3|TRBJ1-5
CAISKDSSNQPQHF
TGTGCCATCAGCAAAGACAGTAGCAATCAGCCCCAGCATTTT
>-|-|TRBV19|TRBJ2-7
CASSIVERQSSYEQYF
TGTGCCAGTAGTATTGTCGAGCGACAAAGCTCCTACGAGCAGTACTTC
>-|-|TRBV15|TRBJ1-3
CATSSDAGGSTIYF
TGTGCCACCAGCTCTGACGCCGGGGGGAGCACCATATATTTT
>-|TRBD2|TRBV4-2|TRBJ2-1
CASSQDSGTSGYYNEQFF
TGTGCCAGCAGCCAAGACTCCGGGACTAGCGGATACTACAATGAGCAGTTCTTC
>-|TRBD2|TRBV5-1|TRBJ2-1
CASSPPGTSGSSYNEQFF
TGCGCCAGCAGCCCACCCGGGACTAGCGGGAGTTCCTACAATGAGCAGTTCTTC
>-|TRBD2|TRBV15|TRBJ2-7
CATSLTSGGRSSYEQYF
TGTGCCACCAGCCTAACTAGCGGGGGCAGAAGCTCCTACGAGCAGTACTTC
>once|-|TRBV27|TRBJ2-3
CASSSPGHTATDTQYF
TGTGCCAGCAGTTCGCCGGGACACACGGCCACAGATACGCAGTATTTT
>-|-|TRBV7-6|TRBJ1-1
CASSLEKGTEAFF
TGTGCCAGCAGCCTTGAGAAAGGCACTGAAGCTTTCTTT
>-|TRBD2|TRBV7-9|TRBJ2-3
CASSSLAASTDTQYF
TGTGCCAGCAGCTCCCTAGCGGCCAGCACAGATACGCAGTATTTT
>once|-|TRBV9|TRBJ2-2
CASSVLFGGGPTGELFF
TGTGCCAGCAGCGTTCTCTTCGGGGGAGGCCCCACCGGGGAGCTGTTTTTT
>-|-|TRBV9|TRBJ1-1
CASSGGNTEAFF
TGTGCCAGCAGCGGAGGTAACACTGAAGCTTTCTTT
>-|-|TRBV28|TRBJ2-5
CASSSLTEQETQYF
TGTGCCAGCAGCTCGTTGACTGAGCAAGAGACCCAGTACTTC
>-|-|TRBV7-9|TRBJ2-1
CASSLITSEQFF
TGTGCCAGCAGCCTTATCACGAGTGAGCAGTTCTTC
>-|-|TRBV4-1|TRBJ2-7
CASSLRALSDEQYF
TGCGCCAGCAGCCTTCGGGCCCTAAGCGACGAGCAGTACTTC
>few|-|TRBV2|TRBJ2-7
CASRYSGTYEQYF
TGTGCCAGCAGGTACAGCGGTACCTACGAGCAGTACTTC
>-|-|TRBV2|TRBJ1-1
CAREMGRMNTEAFF
TGTGCCAGGGAGATGGGACGGATGAACACTGAAGCTTTCTTT
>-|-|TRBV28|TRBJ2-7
CARATGRAINEQYF
TGTGCCAGGGCCACAGGGAGGGCAATCAACGAGCAGTACTTC
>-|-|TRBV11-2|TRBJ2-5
CASSLRFGPRETQYF
TGTGCCAGCAGCTTACGGTTCGGGCCGCGGGAGACCCAGTACTTC